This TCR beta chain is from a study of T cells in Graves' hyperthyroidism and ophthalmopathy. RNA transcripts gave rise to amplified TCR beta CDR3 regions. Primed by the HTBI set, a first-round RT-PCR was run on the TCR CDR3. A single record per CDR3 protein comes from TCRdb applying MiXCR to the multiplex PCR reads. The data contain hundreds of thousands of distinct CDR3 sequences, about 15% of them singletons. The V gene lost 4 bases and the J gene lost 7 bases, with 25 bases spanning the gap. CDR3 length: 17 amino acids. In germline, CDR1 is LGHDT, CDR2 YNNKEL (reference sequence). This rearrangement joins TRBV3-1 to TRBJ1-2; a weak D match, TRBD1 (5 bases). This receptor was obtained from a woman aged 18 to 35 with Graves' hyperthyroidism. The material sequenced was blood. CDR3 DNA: TGTGCCAGCAGCCCTCTCACGGGGCAGGGAACGGCCCGTGGCTACACCTTC. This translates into CASSPLTGQGTARGYTF.